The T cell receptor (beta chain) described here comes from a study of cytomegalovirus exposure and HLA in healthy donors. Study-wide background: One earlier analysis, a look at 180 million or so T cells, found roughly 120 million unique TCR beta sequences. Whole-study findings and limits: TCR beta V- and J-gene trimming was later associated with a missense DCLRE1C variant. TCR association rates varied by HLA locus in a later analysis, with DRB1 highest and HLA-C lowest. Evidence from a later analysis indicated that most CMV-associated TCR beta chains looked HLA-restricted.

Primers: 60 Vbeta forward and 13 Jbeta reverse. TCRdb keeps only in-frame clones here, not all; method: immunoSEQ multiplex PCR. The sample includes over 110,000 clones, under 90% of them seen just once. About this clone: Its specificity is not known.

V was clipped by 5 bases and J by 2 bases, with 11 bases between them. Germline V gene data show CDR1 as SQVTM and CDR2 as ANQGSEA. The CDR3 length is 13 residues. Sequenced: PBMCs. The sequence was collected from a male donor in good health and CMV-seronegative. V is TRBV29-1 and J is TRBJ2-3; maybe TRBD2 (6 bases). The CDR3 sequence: CSVQAGSTDTQYF. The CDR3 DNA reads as TGCAGCGTTCAGGCGGGATCCACAGATACGCAGTATTTT.